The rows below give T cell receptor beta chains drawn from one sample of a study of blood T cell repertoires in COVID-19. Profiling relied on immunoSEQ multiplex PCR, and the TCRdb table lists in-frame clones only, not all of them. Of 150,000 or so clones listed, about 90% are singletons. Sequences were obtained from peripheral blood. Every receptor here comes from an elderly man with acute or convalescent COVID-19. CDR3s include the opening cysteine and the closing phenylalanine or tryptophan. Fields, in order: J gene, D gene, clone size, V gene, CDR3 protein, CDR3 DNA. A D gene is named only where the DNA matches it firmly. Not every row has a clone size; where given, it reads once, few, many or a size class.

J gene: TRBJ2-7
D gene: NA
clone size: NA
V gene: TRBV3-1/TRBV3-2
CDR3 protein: CASSLSGLPYEQYF
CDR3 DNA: TGTGCCAGCAGCCTAAGCGGGCTCCCCTACGAGCAGTACTTC

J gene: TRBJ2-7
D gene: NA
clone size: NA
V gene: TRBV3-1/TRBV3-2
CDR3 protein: CASSQMGQGYEQYF
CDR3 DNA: TGTGCCAGCAGCCAAATGGGCCAGGGGTACGAGCAGTACTTC

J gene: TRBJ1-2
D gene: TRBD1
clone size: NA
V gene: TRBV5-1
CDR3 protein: CASSLDTWDRRSNYGYTF
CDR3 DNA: TGCGCCAGCAGCTTGGATACTTGGGACAGGCGCTCTAACTATGGCTACACCTTC

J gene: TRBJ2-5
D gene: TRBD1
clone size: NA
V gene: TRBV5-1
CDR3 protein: CASSSGQPGQETQYF
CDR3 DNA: TGCGCCAGCAGCTCGGGACAGCCGGGGCAAGAGACCCAGTACTTC

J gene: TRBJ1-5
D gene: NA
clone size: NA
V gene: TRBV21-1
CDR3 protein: CASSSTGGFSQPQHF
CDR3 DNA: TGTGCCAGCAGCAGTACAGGGGGGTTTAGTCAGCCCCAGCATTTT

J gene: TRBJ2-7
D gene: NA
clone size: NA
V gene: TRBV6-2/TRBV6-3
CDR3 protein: CASSYGTGLDEQYF
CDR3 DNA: TGTGCCAGCAGTTACGGTACAGGGCTGGACGAGCAGTACTTC

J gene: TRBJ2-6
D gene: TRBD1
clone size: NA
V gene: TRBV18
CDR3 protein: CASSPGQGIVGANVLTF
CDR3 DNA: TGTGCCAGCTCACCGGGACAGGGTATAGTTGGGGCCAACGTCCTGACTTTC

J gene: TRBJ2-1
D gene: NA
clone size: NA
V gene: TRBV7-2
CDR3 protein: CASSSPPLAYNEQFF
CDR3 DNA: TGTGCCAGCAGCTCCCCCCCCCTAGCCTACAATGAGCAGTTCTTC

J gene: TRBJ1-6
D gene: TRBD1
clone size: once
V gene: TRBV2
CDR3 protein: CASSRQGRDSPLHF
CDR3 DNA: TGTGCCAGCAGTCGACAGGGGAGGGATTCACCCCTCCACTTT

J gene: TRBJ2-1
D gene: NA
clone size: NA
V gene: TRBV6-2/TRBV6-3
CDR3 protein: CASSYQVKKREQFF
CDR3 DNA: TGTGCCAGCAGTTACCAGGTTAAAAAACGTGAGCAGTTCTTC

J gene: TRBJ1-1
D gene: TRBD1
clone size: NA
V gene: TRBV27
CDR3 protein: CASSSNRRDRGLTEAFF
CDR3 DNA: TGTGCCAGCAGTTCTAACCGCCGGGACAGGGGTCTGACTGAAGCTTTCTTT

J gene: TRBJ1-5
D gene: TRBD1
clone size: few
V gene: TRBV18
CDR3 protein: CASSSDRNQPQHF
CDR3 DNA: TGTGCCAGCTCCTCGGACAGGAATCAGCCCCAGCATTTT

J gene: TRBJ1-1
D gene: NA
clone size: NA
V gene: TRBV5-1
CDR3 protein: CASSLLGGLKNTEAFF
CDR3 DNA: TGCGCCAGCAGCTTGTTGGGGGGGCTGAAGAACACTGAAGCTTTCTTT

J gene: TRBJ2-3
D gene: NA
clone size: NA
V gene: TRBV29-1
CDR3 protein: CSVDSRGTDTQYF
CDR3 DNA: TGCAGCGTTGACTCCCGGGGCACAGATACGCAGTATTTT

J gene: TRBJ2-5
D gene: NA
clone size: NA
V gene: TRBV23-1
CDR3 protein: CASIKGETQYF
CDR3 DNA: TGCGCCAGCATCAAGGGGGAGACCCAGTACTTC

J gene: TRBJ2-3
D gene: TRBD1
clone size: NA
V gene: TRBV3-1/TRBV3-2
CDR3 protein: CASSQRDRATDTQYF
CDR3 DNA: TGTGCCAGCAGCCAAAGGGACAGAGCCACAGATACGCAGTATTTT

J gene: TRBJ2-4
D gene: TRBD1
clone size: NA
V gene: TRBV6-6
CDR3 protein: CASSNRGFDKNIQYF
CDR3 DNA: TGTGCCAGCAGCAACAGGGGCTTCGACAAAAACATTCAGTACTTC

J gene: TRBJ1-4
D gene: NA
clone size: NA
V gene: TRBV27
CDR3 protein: CASTRTGDWNEKLFF
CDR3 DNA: TGTGCCAGCACCCGAACGGGGGATTGGAATGAAAAACTGTTTTTT

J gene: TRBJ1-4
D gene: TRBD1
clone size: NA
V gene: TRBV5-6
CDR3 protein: CASSLAQSGTAEKLFF
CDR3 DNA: TGTGCCAGCAGCCTCGCTCAGTCCGGGACAGCTGAAAAACTGTTTTTT

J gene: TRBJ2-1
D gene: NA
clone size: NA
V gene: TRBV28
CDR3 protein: CASSWEGAGQFF
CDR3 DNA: TGTGCCAGCAGTTGGGAAGGGGCTGGGCAGTTCTTC

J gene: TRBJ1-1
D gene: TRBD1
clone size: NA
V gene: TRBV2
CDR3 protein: CASRVSGQGGTEAFF
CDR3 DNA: TGTGCCAGCAGGGTATCGGGACAGGGTGGAACTGAAGCTTTCTTT

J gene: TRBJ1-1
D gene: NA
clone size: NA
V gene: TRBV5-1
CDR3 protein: CASSLVGRGTEAFF
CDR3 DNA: TGCGCCAGCAGCTTGGTGGGGAGGGGCACTGAAGCTTTCTTT

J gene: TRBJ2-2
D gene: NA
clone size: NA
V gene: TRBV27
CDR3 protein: CASSPRQNLANTGELFF
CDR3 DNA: TGTGCCAGCAGTCCAAGACAGAACCTAGCGAACACCGGGGAGCTGTTTTTT

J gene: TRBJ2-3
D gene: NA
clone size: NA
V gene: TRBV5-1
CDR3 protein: CASSFEGLRTDTQYF
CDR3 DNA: TGCGCCAGCAGCTTCGAGGGATTGAGGACAGATACGCAGTATTTT

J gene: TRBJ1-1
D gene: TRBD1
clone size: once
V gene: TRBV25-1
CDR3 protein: CASSESRGRGSEAFF
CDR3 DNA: TGTGCCAGCAGTGAATCCAGGGGGCGAGGATCTGAAGCTTTCTTT

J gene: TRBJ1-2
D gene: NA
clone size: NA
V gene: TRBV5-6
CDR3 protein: CASSLEVRRGGNYGYTF
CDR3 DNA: TGTGCCAGCAGCTTGGAGGTCCGAAGGGGTGGGAACTATGGCTACACCTTC

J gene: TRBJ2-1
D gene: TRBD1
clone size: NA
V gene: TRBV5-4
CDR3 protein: CASSSGQGHYNEQFF
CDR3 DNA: TGTGCCAGCAGTTCGGGACAGGGACACTACAATGAGCAGTTCTTC

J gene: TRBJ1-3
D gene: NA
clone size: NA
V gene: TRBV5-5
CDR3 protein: CASSPDSPLAGNTIYF
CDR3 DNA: TGTGCCAGCAGCCCAGACAGTCCCTTAGCCGGAAACACCATATATTTT

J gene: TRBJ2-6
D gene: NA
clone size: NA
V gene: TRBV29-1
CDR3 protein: CSVEAGVGANVLTF
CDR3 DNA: TGCAGCGTTGAGGCAGGGGTTGGGGCCAACGTCCTGACTTTC

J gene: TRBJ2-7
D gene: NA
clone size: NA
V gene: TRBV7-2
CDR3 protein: CASSLLGGLDEQYF
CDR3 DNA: TGTGCCAGCAGCTTACTCGGCGGATTAGACGAGCAGTACTTC

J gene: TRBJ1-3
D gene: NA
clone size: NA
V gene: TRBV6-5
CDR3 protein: CASSYGQGNTIYF
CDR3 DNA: TGTGCCAGCAGTTATGGGCAGGGAAACACCATATATTTT

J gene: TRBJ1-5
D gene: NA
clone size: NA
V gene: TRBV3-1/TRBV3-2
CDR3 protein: CASSSGVYQPQHF
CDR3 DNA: TGTGCCAGCAGCTCAGGGGTTTATCAGCCCCAGCATTTT

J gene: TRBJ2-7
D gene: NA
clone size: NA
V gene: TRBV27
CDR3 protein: CASTRRGGISYEQYF
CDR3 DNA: TGTGCCAGCACCCGCCGAGGAGGTATTAGCTACGAGCAGTACTTC

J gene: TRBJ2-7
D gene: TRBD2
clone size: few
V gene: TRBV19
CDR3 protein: CASSIASGSHEQYF
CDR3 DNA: TGTGCCAGTAGTATCGCTAGCGGGAGCCACGAGCAGTACTTC

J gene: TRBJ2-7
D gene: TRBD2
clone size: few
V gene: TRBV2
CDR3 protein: CASTGGRFPYEQYF
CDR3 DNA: TGTGCCAGCACCGGCGGGAGGTTTCCCTACGAGCAGTACTTC

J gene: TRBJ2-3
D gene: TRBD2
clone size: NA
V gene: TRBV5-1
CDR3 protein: CASSILAGHNTDTQYF
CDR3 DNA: TGCGCCAGCAGCATACTAGCGGGCCACAACACAGATACGCAGTATTTT

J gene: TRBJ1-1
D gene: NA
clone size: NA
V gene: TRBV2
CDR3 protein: CASRRSEGNTEAFF
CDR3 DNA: TGTGCCAGCAGGCGATCCGAGGGGAACACTGAAGCTTTCTTT

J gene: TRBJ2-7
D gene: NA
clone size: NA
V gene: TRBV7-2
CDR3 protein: CASSPGRVSYEQYF
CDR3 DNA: TGTGCCAGCAGCCCTGGTCGGGTCTCCTACGAGCAGTACTTC

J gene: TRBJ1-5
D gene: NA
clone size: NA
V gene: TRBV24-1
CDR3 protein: CATSERTGQPQHF
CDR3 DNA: TGTGCCACCAGTGAACGAACGGGGCAGCCCCAGCATTTT

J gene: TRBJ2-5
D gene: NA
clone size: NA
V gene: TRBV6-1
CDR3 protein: CASSEHIGQETQYF
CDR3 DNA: TGTGCCAGCAGTGAGCATATCGGTCAAGAGACCCAGTACTTC

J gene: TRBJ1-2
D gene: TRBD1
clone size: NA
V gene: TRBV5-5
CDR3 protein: CASSPRTGVHYGYTF
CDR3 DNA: TGTGCCAGCAGCCCCCGGACAGGGGTCCACTATGGCTACACCTTC

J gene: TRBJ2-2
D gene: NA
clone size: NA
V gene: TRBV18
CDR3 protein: CASSPLQENTGELFF
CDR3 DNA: TGTGCCAGCTCACCATTGCAGGAAAACACCGGGGAGCTGTTTTTT

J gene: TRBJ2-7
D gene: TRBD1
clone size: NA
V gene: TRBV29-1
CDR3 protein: CSVGTGEVYEQYF
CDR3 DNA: TGCAGCGTGGGAACAGGGGAAGTCTACGAGCAGTACTTC

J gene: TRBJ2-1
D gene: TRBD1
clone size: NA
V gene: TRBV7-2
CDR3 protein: CASSLGPGGLYNEQFF
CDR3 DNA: TGTGCCAGCAGCTTAGGTCCAGGGGGCCTCTACAATGAGCAGTTCTTC

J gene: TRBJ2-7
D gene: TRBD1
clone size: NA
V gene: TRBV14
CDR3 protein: CASSQGDRWSDEQYF
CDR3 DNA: TGTGCCAGCAGCCAGGGGGACAGGTGGTCCGACGAGCAGTACTTC

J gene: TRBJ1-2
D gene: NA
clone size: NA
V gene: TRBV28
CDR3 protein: CASSLPGNYGYTF
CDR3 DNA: TGTGCCAGCAGCCTCCCAGGGAACTATGGCTACACCTTC